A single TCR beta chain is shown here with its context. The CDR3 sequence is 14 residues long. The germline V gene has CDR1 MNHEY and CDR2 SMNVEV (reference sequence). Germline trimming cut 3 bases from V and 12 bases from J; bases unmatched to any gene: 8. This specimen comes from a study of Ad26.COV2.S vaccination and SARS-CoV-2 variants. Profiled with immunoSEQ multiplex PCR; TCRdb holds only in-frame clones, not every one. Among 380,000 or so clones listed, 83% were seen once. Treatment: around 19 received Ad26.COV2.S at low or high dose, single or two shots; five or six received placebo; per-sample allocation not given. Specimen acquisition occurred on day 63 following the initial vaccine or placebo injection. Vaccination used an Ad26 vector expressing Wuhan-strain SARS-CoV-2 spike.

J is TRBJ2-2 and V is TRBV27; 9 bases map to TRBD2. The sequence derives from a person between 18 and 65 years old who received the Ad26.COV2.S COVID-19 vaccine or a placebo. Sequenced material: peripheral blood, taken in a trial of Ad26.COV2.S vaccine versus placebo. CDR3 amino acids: CASSFSRGGRKLFF. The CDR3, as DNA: TGTGCCAGCAGTTTTTCGCGGGGGGGCCGTAAGCTGTTTTTT.